These T cell receptor beta chains were read from a single sample in a study of Ad26.COV2.S vaccination and SARS-CoV-2 variants. Libraries were prepared by immunoSEQ multiplex PCR; TCRdb keeps only in-frame clonotypes and omits some of them. The sample yields fewer than 900,000 clones, about 90% seen once. The sample here was peripheral blood, taken in a trial of Ad26.COV2.S vaccine versus placebo. The receptors derive from a person aged 18-60 years who received the Ad26.COV2.S COVID-19 vaccine or a placebo. Both conserved end residues are part of each CDR3. A D gene is named only where the DNA matches it firmly. Clone size is shown for a subset of rows, as once, few, many or a class of expanded clone.

clone_size: .
v_call: TRBV6-5
j_call: TRBJ2-3
d_call: .
cdr3_aa: CASSSTGRWTDTQYF
cdr3_nt: TGTGCCAGCAGTTCGACAGGTCGGTGGACAGATACGCAGTATTTT

clone_size: .
v_call: TRBV5-8
j_call: TRBJ1-2
d_call: TRBD1
cdr3_aa: CASIGTGRDYGYTF
cdr3_nt: TGTGCCAGCATTGGGACAGGGAGGGACTATGGCTACACCTTC

clone_size: .
v_call: TRBV5-1
j_call: TRBJ2-7
d_call: TRBD2
cdr3_aa: CASSFLGLAGAFYEQYF
cdr3_nt: TGCGCCAGCAGCTTTTTAGGACTAGCGGGGGCTTTCTACGAGCAGTACTTC

clone_size: once
v_call: TRBV27
j_call: TRBJ1-6
d_call: .
cdr3_aa: CASSPGAARALHF
cdr3_nt: TGTGCCAGCAGTCCAGGGGCGGCCAGGGCCCTCCACTTT

clone_size: .
v_call: TRBV2
j_call: TRBJ1-1
d_call: .
cdr3_aa: CASGANIRTEAFF
cdr3_nt: TGTGCCAGCGGGGCCAACATTAGGACTGAAGCTTTCTTT

clone_size: .
v_call: TRBV7-9
j_call: TRBJ2-3
d_call: .
cdr3_aa: CASSPFSGPSTDTQYF
cdr3_nt: TGTGCCAGCAGCCCCTTCTCGGGGCCAAGCACAGATACGCAGTATTTT

clone_size: .
v_call: TRBV10-2
j_call: TRBJ2-1
d_call: TRBD2
cdr3_aa: CASSERGTSAYNEQFF
cdr3_nt: TGCGCCAGCAGTGAGCGAGGGACTAGCGCTTACAATGAGCAGTTCTTC

clone_size: .
v_call: TRBV14
j_call: TRBJ2-1
d_call: .
cdr3_aa: CASSQAGYEQFF
cdr3_nt: TGTGCCAGCAGCCAAGCTGGTTATGAGCAGTTCTTC

clone_size: .
v_call: TRBV7-9
j_call: TRBJ1-1
d_call: .
cdr3_aa: CASSPLGRTEAFF
cdr3_nt: TGTGCCAGCAGCCCCCTGGGCCGAACTGAAGCTTTCTTT

clone_size: .
v_call: TRBV7-9
j_call: TRBJ2-1
d_call: .
cdr3_aa: CASSLGGTYNEQFF
cdr3_nt: TGTGCCAGCAGCTTGGGGGGAACGTACAATGAGCAGTTCTTC

clone_size: .
v_call: TRBV7-8
j_call: TRBJ2-2
d_call: TRBD2
cdr3_aa: CASSLFGTSVTGELFF
cdr3_nt: TGTGCCAGCAGCTTATTCGGGACTAGCGTCACCGGGGAGCTGTTTTTT

clone_size: .
v_call: TRBV7-2
j_call: TRBJ2-1
d_call: .
cdr3_aa: CASSPGSIYNEQFF
cdr3_nt: TGTGCCAGCAGCCCCGGGAGTATTTACAATGAGCAGTTCTTC

clone_size: .
v_call: TRBV30
j_call: TRBJ2-4
d_call: .
cdr3_aa: CAWTAAYLAKNIQYF
cdr3_nt: TGTGCCTGGACTGCAGCCTACTTAGCCAAAAACATTCAGTACTTC

clone_size: .
v_call: TRBV6-5
j_call: TRBJ1-5
d_call: TRBD1
cdr3_aa: CASSRDRGSQPQHF
cdr3_nt: TGTGCCAGCAGTAGAGACAGGGGTAGCCAGCCCCAGCATTTT

clone_size: .
v_call: TRBV9
j_call: TRBJ1-2
d_call: .
cdr3_aa: CASSVAPTDGYTF
cdr3_nt: TGTGCCAGCAGCGTAGCACCGACAGATGGCTACACCTTC

clone_size: .
v_call: TRBV3-1/TRBV3-2
j_call: TRBJ2-5
d_call: .
cdr3_aa: CASSQDSLQTQYF
cdr3_nt: TGTGCCAGCAGCCAAGACAGTTTGCAGACCCAGTACTTC

clone_size: .
v_call: TRBV27
j_call: TRBJ1-5
d_call: .
cdr3_aa: CATSWRGPEGNQPQHF
cdr3_nt: TGTGCCACCTCGTGGAGGGGCCCAGAGGGCAATCAGCCCCAGCATTTT

clone_size: .
v_call: TRBV19
j_call: TRBJ2-1
d_call: .
cdr3_aa: CASKKGNEQFF
cdr3_nt: TGTGCCAGTAAGAAGGGCAATGAGCAGTTCTTC

clone_size: .
v_call: TRBV7-9
j_call: TRBJ1-4
d_call: TRBD1
cdr3_aa: CASSSGTGYEKLFF
cdr3_nt: TGTGCCAGCAGCTCCGGGACAGGGTATGAAAAACTGTTTTTT

clone_size: .
v_call: TRBV19
j_call: TRBJ1-2
d_call: .
cdr3_aa: CASTLGGYGYTF
cdr3_nt: TGTGCCAGTACCCTTGGGGGGTATGGCTACACCTTC

clone_size: .
v_call: TRBV6-4
j_call: TRBJ2-2
d_call: .
cdr3_aa: CASSPEGHSTGELFF
cdr3_nt: TGTGCCAGCTCTCCGGAGGGACACTCCACCGGGGAGCTGTTTTTT

clone_size: .
v_call: TRBV5-6
j_call: TRBJ2-5
d_call: .
cdr3_aa: CASNLQVQETQYF
cdr3_nt: TGTGCCAGCAACCTACAAGTCCAAGAGACCCAGTACTTC

clone_size: once
v_call: TRBV5-8
j_call: TRBJ2-7
d_call: .
cdr3_aa: CASSSGADTYEQYF
cdr3_nt: TGTGCCAGCAGCTCGGGGGCAGACACCTACGAGCAGTACTTC

clone_size: .
v_call: TRBV5-6
j_call: TRBJ2-1
d_call: .
cdr3_aa: CASSLLHNEQFF
cdr3_nt: TGTGCCAGCAGCCTTCTTCACAATGAGCAGTTCTTC

clone_size: .
v_call: TRBV7-2
j_call: TRBJ2-5
d_call: TRBD1
cdr3_aa: CASSPWTGGAKETQYF
cdr3_nt: TGTGCCAGCAGCCCCTGGACAGGGGGCGCGAAGGAGACCCAGTACTTC

clone_size: .
v_call: TRBV30
j_call: TRBJ1-6
d_call: .
cdr3_aa: CAWSVPSRPSYNSPLHF
cdr3_nt: TGTGCCTGGAGTGTACCCTCCAGGCCCTCCTATAATTCACCCCTCCACTTT

clone_size: .
v_call: TRBV7-9
j_call: TRBJ1-6
d_call: .
cdr3_aa: CASSLGNNSPLHF
cdr3_nt: TGTGCCAGCAGCTTAGGAAATAATTCACCCCTCCACTTT

clone_size: .
v_call: TRBV5-1
j_call: TRBJ2-1
d_call: .
cdr3_aa: CASSSGTGSYNEQFF
cdr3_nt: TGCGCCAGCAGCTCGGGGACTGGCTCCTACAATGAGCAGTTCTTC